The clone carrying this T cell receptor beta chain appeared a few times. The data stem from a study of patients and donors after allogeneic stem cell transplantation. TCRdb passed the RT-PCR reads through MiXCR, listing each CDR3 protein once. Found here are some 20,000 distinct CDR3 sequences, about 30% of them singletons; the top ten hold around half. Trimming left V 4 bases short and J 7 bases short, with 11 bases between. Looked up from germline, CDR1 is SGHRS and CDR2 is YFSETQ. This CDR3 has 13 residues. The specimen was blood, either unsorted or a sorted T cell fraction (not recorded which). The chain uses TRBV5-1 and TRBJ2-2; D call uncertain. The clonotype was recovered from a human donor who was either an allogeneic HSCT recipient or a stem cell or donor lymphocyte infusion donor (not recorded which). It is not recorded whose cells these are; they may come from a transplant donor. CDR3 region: CASSAAGDGELFF. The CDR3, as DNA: TGCGCCAGCAGCGCCGCCGGTGACGGGGAGCTGTTTTTT.